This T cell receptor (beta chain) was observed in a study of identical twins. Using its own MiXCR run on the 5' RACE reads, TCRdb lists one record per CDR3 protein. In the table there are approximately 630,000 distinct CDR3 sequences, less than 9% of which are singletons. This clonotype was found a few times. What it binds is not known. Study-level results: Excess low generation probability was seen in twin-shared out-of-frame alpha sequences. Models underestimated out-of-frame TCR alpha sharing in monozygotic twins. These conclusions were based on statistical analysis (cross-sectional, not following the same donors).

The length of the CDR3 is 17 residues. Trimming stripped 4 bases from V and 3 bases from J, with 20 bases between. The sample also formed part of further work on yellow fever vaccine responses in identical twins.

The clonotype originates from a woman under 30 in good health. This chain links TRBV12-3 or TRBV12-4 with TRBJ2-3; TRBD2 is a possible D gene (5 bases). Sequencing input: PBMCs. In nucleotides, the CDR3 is TGTGCCAGCAGTTCCCCCTTTCTGCGCTCGGGGACAGATACGCAGTATTTT. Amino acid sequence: CASSSPFLRSGTDTQYF.